One sample yielded the 5 T cell receptor beta chains listed below, sequenced in a study of cytomegalovirus exposure and HLA in healthy donors. Both 60 Vbeta primers and 13 Jbeta primers went into the PCR. Method: immunoSEQ multiplex PCR; TCRdb's copy keeps in-frame clones and lacks some. The sample yields about 160,000 clones, more than 65% seen once. Sequencing used PBMCs. The receptor set was obtained from a man aged 45-65 years in good health and CMV-seropositive.

The chain employs TRBV2 and TRBJ1-4, with unresolved D. Germline CDR1 reads SNHLY; CDR2 reads FYNNEI. V lost 6 bases and J 0 bases, leaving 8 bases between the germline ends. The CDR3 has 14 amino acids. CDR3 sequence (DNA): TGTGCCAGCAGAATAATAGCAACTAATGAAAAACTGTTTTTT. It encodes CASRIIATNEKLFF.

The V and J genes are TRBV25-1 and TRBJ2-1, with TRBD2 matching 7 bases. Germline V gene sequence: CDR1 MGHDK, CDR2 SYGVNS. Losses at the gene ends were 3 bases for V and 5 bases for J; bases not matched to a gene: 7. CDR3 length: 15 amino acids. The CDR3 bases are TGTGCCAGCAGTGATGCTGCTAGCGGAGACAATGAGCAGTTCTTC. Its translation is CASSDAASGDNEQFF.

This chain links TRBV9 with TRBJ2-5; the match to TRBD2 covers 9 bases. The DNA end favors TRBJ2-7, so the J call may be wrong. CDR1 SGDLS and CDR2 YYNGEE come from the germline V gene. This CDR3 region has 15 residues. This chain's CDR3 is CASSVSGTSLYEQYF. CDR3 DNA sequence: TGTGCCAGCAGCGTTTCCGGGACTAGCCTTTACGAGCAGTACTTC.

The J gene is TRBJ1-1, the V gene TRBV10-2; D is unresolved. The CDR3 has 13 residues. Germline CDR1 is WSHSY and CDR2 is SAAADI. V gave up 9 bases and J gave up 2 bases, with 13 bases separating them. CDR3 amino acids: CASSAAVNTEAFF. In DNA form, the CDR3 reads TGCGCCAGTAGCGCGGCAGTCAACACTGAAGCTTTCTTT.

The chain carries TRBV28 and TRBJ1-2, with D possibly being TRBD1 (5 bases). Between the trimmed V and J ends, which lost 8 bases and 0 bases, there was a span of 10 bases. The CDR3 spans 13 residues. The germline V gene encodes CDR1 MDHEN and CDR2 SYDVKM. The CDR3 here is CASAAGSNYGYTF. The CDR3 nucleotides are TGTGCCAGCGCTGCAGGGTCTAACTATGGCTACACCTTC.